The sequence of this TCR beta chain was determined in a study of T-cell memory formation after mild COVID-19. V lost 2 bases, J lost 3 bases, and 1 base stayed unmatched. CDR3 length: 13 amino acids. Germline-derived CDR1 and CDR2 are DFQATT and SNEGSKA (reference sequence). 5'RACE with constant-segment primers yielded barcoded, UMI-tagged TCR alpha and TCR beta cDNA libraries. Via MiXCR, TCRdb re-called the 5' RACE reads, giving one row per CDR3 protein. The table shows hundreds of thousands of distinct CDR3 sequences, with roughly 20% occurring only once. Study-wide points: Balance between CD4 and CD8 was seen in clones contracting day 15 to 85, and a CD4+ lean was seen in later expanders.

In its sample, this clonotype was seen a few times. The antigen is not known. The sequencing input was PBMCs or a T cell subset sorted from them (not recorded which). The chain recombines TRBV20-1 with TRBJ2-1; 7 bases agree with TRBD2. The TCR comes from an adult woman who had mild COVID-19 (a few samples of this study predate the infection). Cell type and time point are not known. CDR3: CSARKRDYNEQFF. The CDR3 DNA follows: TGCAGTGCTAGAAAGCGGGACTACAATGAGCAGTTCTTC.